Shown below are 14 T cell receptor beta chains from a single sample sequenced in a study of blood T cell repertoires in COVID-19. The repertoire was sequenced with immunoSEQ multiplex PCR; TCRdb's copy has only in-frame clones and lacks some. The data hold 300,000 to 350,000 clones, with around 90% observed a single time. Material: peripheral blood. The receptors shown here come from a woman aged 25 to 39 with COVID-19, enrolled during active disease.

This clone has only a few counts. The rearrangement uses TRBV29-1 and TRBJ2-2, with no clear D. The CDR3 is 14 amino acids. Germline assignment: CDR1 SQVTM and CDR2 ANQGSEA. Trimming shortened V by 3 bases and J by 7 bases, and 15 bases separated the two germline ends. The CDR3 nucleotides are TGCAGCGTTGATTCGGGTGAAGGCATCGGGGAGCTGTTTTTT. Translated: CSVDSGEGIGELFF.

The CDR3 DNA reads as TGTGCCAGCAGCTTGACAGGGATAGAGACCCAGTACTTC. It is translated as CASSLTGIETQYF. V and J are TRBV7-9 and TRBJ2-5; 7 nucleotides line up with TRBD1. The germline V gene encodes CDR1 SEHNR and CDR2 FQNEAQ (reference sequence). This CDR3 has 13 residues. The J segment lost 4 bases and the V segment lost 3 bases, leaving 2 bases of the junction unmatched.

This clone appeared a single time. The CDR3 nucleotides read TGTGCCAGCAGTTACTCCGCGCTTGAGGGATCACCCCTCCACTTT. This sequence encodes CASSYSALEGSPLHF. The chain has TRBV6-2 or TRBV6-3 and TRBJ1-6; the D is unclear. The CDR3 has 15 residues. The germline gives CDR1 MNHEY, CDR2 SVGEGT. The ends were cut back, 0 bases at V and 10 bases at J, with 13 bases in the middle.

This clone was detected once. V usage is TRBV3-1 (or the pseudogene TRBV3-2) and J usage is TRBJ2-2; 11 bases agree with TRBD2. CDR3 size: 15 residues. The junction had 8 bases not matched to a gene; V was cut back by 8 bases and J by 6 bases. Germline-derived CDR1 and CDR2 are LGHDT and YNNKEL (reference sequence). CDR3 protein: CASGFLAGGSGELFF. The DNA for the CDR3 is TGTGCCAGCGGTTTTCTAGCGGGAGGCTCCGGGGAGCTGTTTTTT.

The rearrangement joins TRBV7-2 to TRBJ2-7; 9 nucleotides agree with TRBD2. CDR3 length: 15 residues. Germline V gene data show CDR1 as SGHTA and CDR2 as FQGNSA. The V gene end was trimmed by 5 bases and the J gene end by 2 bases; junction bases not matched to a gene: 7. As DNA, the CDR3 is TGTGCCAGCAGCCCCCGCGCGGGAGGGCCCTACGAGCAGTACTTC. It yields the protein CASSPRAGGPYEQYF.

This chain uses TRBV19 with TRBJ2-3, with D possibly TRBD2 on 5 matching bases. This CDR3 spans 14 amino acids. V gave up 4 bases and J gave up 3 bases, with 11 bases separating them. The germline V gene has CDR1 LNHDA and CDR2 SQIVND (reference sequence). The CDR3 nucleotides read TGTGCCAGTAGTACCGGGGAAAGAACAGATACGCAGTATTTT. It encodes CASSTGERTDTQYF.

This sequence joins TRBV27 and TRBJ1-5, with D perhaps TRBD1 (6 bases). This CDR3 spans 16 amino acids. CDR1 is MNHEY and CDR2 is SMNVEV in the germline V gene (reference sequence). The V and J ends lost 5 bases and 0 bases respectively, with 14 bases between them. This CDR3 is CASSASGQFSNQPQHF. In nucleotides, the CDR3 is TGTGCCAGCAGTGCCTCTGGACAGTTTAGCAATCAGCCCCAGCATTTT.

V is TRBV7-6 and J is TRBJ2-1, with TRBD2 identical over 8 bases. Germline CDR1 and CDR2: SGHVS and FNYEAQ. The J segment lost 10 bases and the V segment lost 1 base, leaving 15 bases of the junction unmatched. CDR3 length: 17 amino acids. The CDR3 DNA sequence: TGTGCCAGCAGCTTAGAGGCCAGGGCTAGCGGGCCTGTGGAGCAGTTCTTC. Its translation: CASSLEARASGPVEQFF. The variable domain in full, completed from reference TRBV7-6 and TRBJ2-1, reads GAGVSQSPRYKVTKRGQDVALRCDPISGHVSLYWYRQALGQGPEFLTYFNYEAQQDKSGLPNDRFSAERPEGSISTLTIQRTEQRDSAMYRCASSLEARASGPVEQFFGPGTRLTVL.

This chain's CDR3 is CASSSSGAGDRETQYF. CDR3 DNA: TGTGCCAGCAGTAGCTCTGGAGCGGGAGATCGGGAGACCCAGTACTTC. The rearrangement links TRBV28 to TRBJ2-5; 8 nucleotides line up with TRBD2. V trimming: 5 bases; J trimming: 5 bases; junction bases outside the gene matches: 13. Germline-derived CDR1 and CDR2 are MDHEN and SYDVKM. CDR3 length: 16 amino acids. The full variable domain, in which reference TRBV28 and TRBJ2-5 provide the parts outside the CDR3, is DVKVTQSSRYLVKRTGEKVFLECVQDMDHENMFWYRQDPGLGLRLIYFSYDVKMKEKGDIPEGYSVSREKKERFSLILESASTNQTSMYLCASSSSGAGDRETQYFGPGTRLLVL.

The chain combines TRBV13 with TRBJ2-7, with TRBD1 matching 8 bases. The CDR3 has 12 residues. The germline V gene encodes CDR1 PRHDT and CDR2 FYEKMQ (reference sequence). V lost 8 bases and J lost 5; bases outside the gene matches: 5. The CDR3 DNA reads TGTGCCAGCGGGACAGGTGGGCACGAGCAGTACTTC. Residues: CASGTGGHEQYF.

The V call is TRBV13, the J call TRBJ2-1; D ambiguous. Trimming took off 2 bases at V and 7 bases at J, with 6 bases between the two ends. Per the germline V gene, CDR1 is PRHDT and CDR2 is FYEKMQ (reference sequence). The CDR3 runs 12 residues. The CDR3: CASSLSPNEQFF. The CDR3 DNA follows: TGTGCCAGCAGCTTATCCCCGAATGAGCAGTTCTTC.

The V gene is TRBV7-9, the J gene TRBJ2-1, with D perhaps TRBD2 (6 bases). CDR1 and CDR2 from the germline V gene are SEHNR and FQNEAQ (reference sequence). CDR3 length: 17 residues. V lost 3 bases and J 6 bases, leaving 21 bases between the germline ends. CDR3 nucleotides: TGTGCCAGCAGCTTCGTTAGTGGGGCGGGAAGCCGCAATGAGCAGTTCTTC. Translating gives CASSFVSGAGSRNEQFF.

The rearrangement joins TRBV9 to TRBJ2-5; D ambiguous. CDR1 and CDR2 (germline): SGDLS, YYNGEE. Trimming cost V 0 bases and J 4 bases, with 10 bases left between them. This CDR3 is 14 amino acids long. CDR3 bases: TGTGCCAGCAGCGTAGAAATAGAGAGAGAGACCCAGTACTTC. It encodes CASSVEIERETQYF.

The DNA of the CDR3 is TGTGCCAGCAGCTTAGGGACAGGGCCCAATCAGCCCCAGCATTTT. Its translation is CASSLGTGPNQPQHF. The chain links TRBV11-1 to TRBJ1-5, with 8 bases that match TRBD1. The CDR3 totals 15 residues. J gave up 3 bases and V 1 base, and 2 bases lay outside the gene matches. Germline lookup yields CDR1 SGHAT and CDR2 FQDESV (reference sequence). Combining the CDR3 with reference TRBV11-1 and TRBJ1-5 gives the whole variable domain EAEVAQSPRYKITEKSQAVAFWCDPISGHATLYWYRQILGQGPELLVQFQDESVVDDSQLPKDRFSAERLKGVDSTLKIQPAELGDSAMYLCASSLGTGPNQPQHFGDGTRLSIL.